This is a list of T cell receptor beta chains from one sample in a study of blood T cells in healthy people across ages. TCRdb re-analysed the 5' RACE reads in MiXCR, keeping a single row per CDR3 protein. The table has about 800,000 distinct CDR3 sequences, approximately 25% seen once; the top ten hold under 4.5%. A further study also used this sample, focusing on T cells of mothers and their children.

Sample: blood. The receptors originated from a boy between 10 and 17 years old in good health. Both conserved end residues are part of each CDR3. The D gene is left open where the match is weak. The size entry is marked missing in some rows and otherwise reads once, few, many or a size class.

TRBV20-1	TRBJ2-4	many	TRBD1	TGCAGTGCTAGTCCGGGACAGTCAAAAAACATTCAGTACTTC	CSASPGQSKNIQYF
TRBV7-9	TRBJ1-3	few	NA	TGTGCCAGCAGCACCACCCAGGCTGGAAACACCATATATTTT	CASSTTQAGNTIYF
TRBV5-6	TRBJ2-1	once	TRBD2	TGTGCCAGCCGCGGGATAGCGGGAACTACAACCTACAATGAGCAGTTCTTC	CASRGIAGTTTYNEQFF
TRBV27	TRBJ2-7	NA	NA	TGTGCCAGCAGTTCTGCACGGGACATCGAGCAGTACTTC	CASSSARDIEQYF
TRBV21-1	TRBJ2-7	few	NA	TGTGCCAGCAGCAAATTTCCCTTCTACGAGCAGTACTTC	CASSKFPFYEQYF
TRBV10-3	TRBJ2-3	few	NA	TGTGCCATCAGTGGGGAGACTGGGGGGAGAGATACGCAGTGTTTT	CAISGETGGRDTQCF
TRBV20-1	TRBJ1-2	few	NA	TGCAGTGCCCAGGGATGGTTCGAAAGCTACACCTTC	CSAQGWFESYTF
TRBV5-1	TRBJ2-2	few	TRBD1	TGCGCCAGCAGCCCCTGGACAGGGGGCACCGGGGAGCTGTTTTTT	CASSPWTGGTGELFF
TRBV10-3	TRBJ2-6	NA	NA	TGTGCCATCAGTCCTCAGCAGAGCTCTGGGGCCAACGTCCTGACTTTC	CAISPQQSSGANVLTF
TRBV28	TRBJ2-1	few	NA	TGTGCCACCTCCTACAATGAGCAGTTCTTC	CATSYNEQFF
TRBV6-6	TRBJ2-7	few	NA	TGTGCCAGCAGTTTCCCGGCCACTTTGAACGAGCAGTACTTC	CASSFPATLNEQYF
TRBV20-1	TRBJ2-1	NA	TRBD1	TGCAGTGCTAGAATCTCGGGGACAGTCTACAATGAGCAGTTCTTC	CSARISGTVYNEQFF
TRBV7-2	TRBJ2-1	NA	NA	TGTGCCAGCAGCTTAGGATCACATAACAATGAGCAGTTCTTC	CASSLGSHNNEQFF
TRBV6-2/TRBV6-3	TRBJ1-2	NA	NA	TGTGCCAGCAGTTACGTGTCAGACTATGGCTACACCTTC	CASSYVSDYGYTF
TRBV6-6	TRBJ2-3	NA	NA	TGTGCCAGCGTCAGTGGAGATACGCAGTATTTT	CASVSGDTQYF
TRBV28	TRBJ2-4	NA	NA	TGTGCCATCGGGACCGGGGGCTCAAACATTCAGTACTTC	CAIGTGGSNIQYF
TRBV4-3	TRBJ2-5	NA	NA	TGCGCCAGCAGCCAAGTTGGCCGGGTAGGGGAGACCCAGTACTTC	CASSQVGRVGETQYF
TRBV28	TRBJ2-4	NA	TRBD2	TGTGCCAGCAGTCTGACTAGCGGGAGGGCCGGAAACATTCAGTACTTC	CASSLTSGRAGNIQYF
TRBV28	TRBJ2-7	NA	TRBD2	TGTGCCAGCAGTTTATTCTCCGTAGCGGGGGGCGCAGGAGTGAAAGAGCAGTACTTC	CASSLFSVAGGAGVKEQYF
TRBV11-2	TRBJ1-1	many	NA	TGTGCCAGCAGCTTGGGGGTAAGGAACACTGAAGCTTTCTTT	CASSLGVRNTEAFF
TRBV7-2	TRBJ1-2	NA	NA	TGTGCCAGCAGCTTAGAGCTGTCGGGCCCTTATGGCTACACCTTC	CASSLELSGPYGYTF
TRBV11-2	TRBJ2-7	NA	NA	TGTGCCTCCCGAGGGACCTACGAGCAGTACTTC	CASRGTYEQYF
TRBV28	TRBJ2-1	NA	TRBD2	TGTGCCAGCAGTGCAATGACTAGCGTAAACTACAATGAGCAGTTCTTC	CASSAMTSVNYNEQFF
TRBV9	TRBJ1-3	NA	NA	TGTGCCAGCAGCGTAGATGGGATCTGGAGCTCTGGAAACACCATATATTTT	CASSVDGIWSSGNTIYF
TRBV3-1	TRBJ1-4	few	NA	TGTGCCAGCAGCCAAGGTACAGCAACGGGGCGACTGTTTTTT	CASSQGTATGRLFF
TRBV7-3	TRBJ2-1	few	TRBD1	TGTGCCAGCAGTTTAACCGGGACAGACAATGAGCAGTTCTTC	CASSLTGTDNEQFF
TRBV29-1	TRBJ1-1	few	NA	TGCAGCTTGGGGCAGGGTACTGAAGCTTTCTTT	CSLGQGTEAFF